The 4 T cell receptor beta chains below were found in one sample sequenced in a study of PD-1 blockade in mismatch repair-deficient tumors. Sequencing used immunoSEQ multiplex PCR; TCRdb keeps in-frame clones, though not all of them. The repertoire includes 100,000 to 150,000 clones, about 88% of them detected once, and around an eighth sits in the top ten. The sequenced sample was peripheral blood, obtained 44 weeks after starting pembrolizumab. The receptors here all came from an adult with mismatch repair-deficient cancer.

This clone was counted a single time. The rearrangement joins TRBV6-6 to TRBJ2-1, with TRBD2 matching over 8 bases. V lost 0 bases, J lost 8 bases, and 6 bases stayed unmatched. From germline, CDR1 is MNHNY and CDR2 SVGAGI (reference sequence). The CDR3 totals 15 residues. The CDR3 DNA reads TGTGCCAGCAGTTACTCGAGCGGGAGAAGGGATGAGCAGTTCTTC. The encoded protein is CASSYSSGRRDEQFF.

V usage is TRBV27 and J usage is TRBJ1-1; the D is unclear. Per germline, CDR1 MNHEY and CDR2 SMNVEV (reference sequence). The length of the CDR3 is 13 residues. The V end lost 3 bases, the J end lost 1 base, and 6 bases lay between the germline ends. As DNA, the CDR3 is TGTGCCAGCAGTTTCGGGGAGAACACTGAAGCTTTCTTT. It codes for CASSFGENTEAFF.

The chain is built from TRBV13 and TRBJ2-7, with D uncertain. The germline V gene has CDR1 PRHDT and CDR2 FYEKMQ (reference sequence). The CDR3 length is 12 residues. Trimming took off 0 bases at V and 2 bases at J, with 2 bases between the two ends. The CDR3 is CASSLGAYEQYF. The CDR3 bases are TGTGCCAGCAGCTTAGGAGCCTACGAGCAGTACTTC.

The V and J genes are TRBV27 and TRBJ1-3; D is uncertain. V was trimmed by 8 bases and J by 0 bases, leaving 8 bases between them. The CDR3 sequence is 13 residues long. Germline CDR1 is MNHEY and CDR2 is SMNVEV (reference sequence). The CDR3 nucleotides read TGTGCCAGCCGGACTCTCTCTGGAAACACCATATATTTT. Its translation is CASRTLSGNTIYF.